Presented here are 14 T cell receptor beta chains from one specimen sequenced in a study of shared clonotypes between healthy human individuals. Using immunoSEQ multiplex PCR, the repertoire was profiled, and TCRdb retains in-frame clones only, with some absent. The sample carries more than 450,000 clones, approximately 79% recorded once. Sequences were obtained from PBMCs. The receptor source for this set is a woman in her forties in good health. Some clones in this sample may be carry-over from other donors' samples.

This sequence joins TRBV10-3 and TRBJ2-1; TRBD2 agrees at 7 bases. The length of the CDR3 is 14 residues. Germline V lookup: CDR1 ENHRY, CDR2 SYGVKD. The V gene end was trimmed by 6 bases and the J gene end by 10 bases; junction bases not matched to a gene: 12. This chain's CDR3 is CAIRGGGGSWEQFF. The CDR3 DNA follows: TGTGCCATCAGGGGCGGGGGAGGTAGTTGGGAGCAGTTCTTC.

CDR3 sequence (DNA): TGTGCCAGCAGCTTAGGACTAGCGGGAGCCCCCGAGCAGTTCTTC. Translating it yields CASSLGLAGAPEQFF. This chain uses TRBV7-2 with TRBJ2-1; 12 positions match TRBD2. Germline values: CDR1 SGHTA, CDR2 FQGNSA. The CDR3 runs 15 residues. V gave up 1 base and J gave up 10 bases; unmatched junction bases: 5. The complete variable domain, with remaining parts taken from reference TRBV7-2 and TRBJ2-1, reads GAGVSQSPSNKVTEKGKDVELRCDPISGHTALYWYRQSLGQGLEFLIYFQGNSAPDKSGLPSDRFSAERTGGSVSTLTIQRTQQEDSAVYLCASSLGLAGAPEQFFGPGTRLTVL.

The chain recombines TRBV5-1 with TRBJ2-3; 8 nucleotides line up with TRBD2. J was trimmed by 6 bases and V by 0 bases; bases with no gene match: 9. CDR1 and CDR2 (germline): SGHRS, YFSETQ. This CDR3 has 16 residues. In nucleotides, the CDR3 is TGCGCCAGCAGCTTGGCTGCTAGCGGGCCGTCGGATACGCAGTATTTT. It yields the protein CASSLAASGPSDTQYF.

The chain combines TRBV15 with TRBJ1-1; 7 bases agree with TRBD1. There are 13 residues in the CDR3. Trimming cost V 4 bases and J 5 bases; bases outside gene matches: 4. CDR1 and CDR2 (germline): LNHNV, YYDKDF (reference sequence). CDR3 residues: CATSKGAGTEAFF. CDR3 DNA sequence: TGTGCCACCAGCAAGGGGGCCGGGACTGAAGCTTTCTTT.

This clone was counted only a few times. The chain employs TRBV2 and TRBJ1-1, with 8 bases lining up with TRBD1. The CDR3 is 12 residues long. V shed 11 bases, J shed 4 bases, and the junction held 6 bases outside the gene matches. CDR1 and CDR2 from the germline V gene are SNHLY and FYNNEI. The CDR3 sequence: CAGQGISTEAFF. CDR3 nucleotides: TGTGCCGGACAGGGTATAAGCACTGAAGCTTTCTTT. Combining the CDR3 with reference TRBV2 and TRBJ1-1 gives the whole variable domain EPEVTQTPSHQVTQMGQEVILRCVPISNHLYFYWYRQILGQKVEFLVSFYNNEISEKSEIFDDQFSVERPDGSNFTLKIRSTKLEDSAMYFCAGQGISTEAFFGQGTRLTVV.

The V and J genes are TRBV11-2 and TRBJ2-5; D ambiguous. This CDR3 spans 14 amino acids. From germline, CDR1 is SGHAT and CDR2 FQNNGV. Trimming cost V 1 base and J 3 bases, with 9 bases left between them. The DNA for the CDR3 is TGTGCCAGCAGCTTAGGAGGTTCCGAAGAGACCCAGTACTTC. The encoded protein is CASSLGGSEETQYF.

The V call is TRBV7-9, the J call TRBJ2-6; D gene ambiguous. The CDR3 contains 17 residues. Trimming took off 0 bases at V and 4 bases at J, with 13 bases between the two ends. Germline-derived CDR1 and CDR2 are SEHNR and FQNEAQ (reference sequence). The CDR3 DNA is TGTGCCAGCAGCTTAGCAGAGGTGGCAGCCGGGGCCAACGTCCTGACTTTC. Protein product: CASSLAEVAAGANVLTF.

This clone has a single count. The chain employs TRBV28 and TRBJ1-4; D is possibly TRBD1 (5 bases). The germline V gene has CDR1 MDHEN and CDR2 SYDVKM. There are 17 residues in the CDR3. Deletions cut 6 bases from V and 1 base from J, with 18 bases between. In DNA form, the CDR3 reads TGTGCCAGCAGGCTAGCCGGGACTCTTGGAACTAATGAAAAACTGTTTTTT. Protein product: CASRLAGTLGTNEKLFF. Drawing the rest from reference TRBV28 and TRBJ1-4, the complete variable domain is DVKVTQSSRYLVKRTGEKVFLECVQDMDHENMFWYRQDPGLGLRLIYFSYDVKMKEKGDIPEGYSVSREKKERFSLILESASTNQTSMYLCASRLAGTLGTNEKLFFGSGTQLSVL.

The chain links TRBV19 to TRBJ2-7; 7 bases map to TRBD2. Germline loops: CDR1 LNHDA, CDR2 SQIVND (reference sequence). V gave up 6 bases and J gave up 4 bases; unmatched junction bases: 18. The CDR3 spans 17 residues. CDR3 protein: CASSPTPGAGNSYEQYF. The CDR3 region has the DNA TGTGCCAGTAGCCCAACCCCGGGAGCGGGAAATAGTTACGAGCAGTACTTC.

This rearrangement joins TRBV19 to TRBJ2-7; 10 bases fit TRBD2. V gave up 8 bases and J gave up 5 bases; unmatched junction bases: 9. This CDR3 comprises 14 residues. Germline CDR1 and CDR2: LNHDA and SQIVND (reference sequence). CDR3: CASARGTSVDEQYF. The DNA of the CDR3 is TGTGCCAGTGCGCGCGGGACTAGCGTTGACGAGCAGTACTTC.

The rearrangement uses TRBV29-1 and TRBJ2-1; the match to TRBD1 covers 12 bases. V dropped 4 bases and J dropped 9; count of bases not matched to a gene: 7. CDR1 is SQVTM and CDR2 is ANQGSEA in the germline V gene. The CDR3 is 14 amino acids. Here the CDR3 DNA reads TGCAGCGTTGTAAAGGGACAGGGGGCTGGTGAGCAGTTCTTC. Translated, it gives CSVVKGQGAGEQFF.

V is TRBV7-9 and J is TRBJ2-7; 15 bases are a match to TRBD2. Germline V CDR1 and CDR2: SEHNR, FQNEAQ (reference sequence). This CDR3 comprises 14 residues. The V and J ends lost 5 bases and 7 bases, in that order; junction bases with no gene match: 3. The CDR3 here is CASSRGTSGREQYF. The CDR3, as DNA: TGTGCCAGCAGCCGCGGGACTAGCGGGAGGGAGCAGTACTTC.

This clone appeared a single time. The gene calls are TRBV5-6 and TRBJ2-3; 7 bases agree with TRBD2. Germline loops: CDR1 SGHDT, CDR2 YYEEEE. Unmatched junction bases numbered 5, after V lost 2 bases and J lost 2 bases. The CDR3 has 15 amino acids. CDR3 loop: CASSFGGGATDTQYF. CDR3 bases: TGTGCCAGCAGCTTTGGGGGAGGGGCCACAGATACGCAGTATTTT.

V and J are TRBV28 and TRBJ1-5, with 12 positions matching TRBD1. The CDR3 extends over 14 amino acids. V shed 5 bases and J 7 bases; nucleotides not matched to a gene: 3. Germline CDR1 and CDR2: MDHEN and SYDVKM. The CDR3 loop reads CASSPGTGGQPQHF. The CDR3 DNA follows: TGTGCCAGCAGTCCGGGGACAGGGGGCCAGCCCCAGCATTTT.